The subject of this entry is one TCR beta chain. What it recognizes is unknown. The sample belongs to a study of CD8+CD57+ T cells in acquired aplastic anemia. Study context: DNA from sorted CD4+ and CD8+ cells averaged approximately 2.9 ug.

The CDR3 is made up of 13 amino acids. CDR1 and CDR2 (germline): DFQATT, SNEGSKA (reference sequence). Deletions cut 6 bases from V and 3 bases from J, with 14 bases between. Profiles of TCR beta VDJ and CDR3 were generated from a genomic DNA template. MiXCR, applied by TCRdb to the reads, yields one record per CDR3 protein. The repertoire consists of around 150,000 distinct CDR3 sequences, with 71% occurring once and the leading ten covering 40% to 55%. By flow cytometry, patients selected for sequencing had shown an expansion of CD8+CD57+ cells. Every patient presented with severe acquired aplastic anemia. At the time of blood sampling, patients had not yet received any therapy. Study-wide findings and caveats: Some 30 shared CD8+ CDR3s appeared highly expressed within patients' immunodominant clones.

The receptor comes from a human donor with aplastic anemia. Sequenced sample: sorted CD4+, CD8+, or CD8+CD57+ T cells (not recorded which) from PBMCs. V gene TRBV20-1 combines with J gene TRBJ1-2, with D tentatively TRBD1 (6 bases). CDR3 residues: CSAITQGDYGYTF. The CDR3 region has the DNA TGCAGTGCGATAACACAGGGCGACTATGGCTACACCTTC.